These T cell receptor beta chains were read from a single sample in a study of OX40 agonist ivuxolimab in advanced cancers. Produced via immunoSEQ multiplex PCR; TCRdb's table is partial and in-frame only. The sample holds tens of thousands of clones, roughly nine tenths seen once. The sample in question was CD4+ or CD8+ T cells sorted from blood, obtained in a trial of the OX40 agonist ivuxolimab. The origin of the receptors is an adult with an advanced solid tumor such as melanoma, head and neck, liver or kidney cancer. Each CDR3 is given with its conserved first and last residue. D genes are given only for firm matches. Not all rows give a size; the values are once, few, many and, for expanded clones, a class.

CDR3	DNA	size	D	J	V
CASSLGQQETQYF	TGTGCTAGCAGCTTGGGCCAACAAGAGACCCAGTACTTC	-	-	TRBJ2-5	TRBV7-7
CASSLARVTSGNTIYF	TGTGCCAGCAGCTTAGCACGGGTCACCTCTGGAAACACCATATATTTT	once	-	TRBJ1-3	TRBV7-9
CASSLGGSHATYEQYF	TGTGCCAGCAGCTTAGGAGGGTCTCACGCGACCTACGAGCAGTACTTC	-	-	TRBJ2-7	TRBV11-2
CASSQSVSPPETQYF	TGTGCCAGCAGCCAATCTGTGTCCCCCCCAGAGACCCAGTACTTC	-	-	TRBJ2-5	TRBV7-6
CASSGTGAGRGTDTQYF	TGCGCCAGCAGCGGGACCGGAGCTGGGAGAGGTACAGATACGCAGTATTTT	-	-	TRBJ2-3	TRBV10-1
CASMLTGRNYGYTF	TGTGCCAGTATGTTAACAGGACGAAACTATGGCTACACCTTC	-	-	TRBJ1-2	TRBV19
CASSPTGTGANVLTF	TGTGCCAGCAGCCCGACAGGGACTGGGGCCAACGTCCTGACTTTC	-	TRBD1	TRBJ2-6	TRBV6-5
CASSFSGASRGETQYF	TGTGCCAGCAGTTTCAGCGGGGCTTCACGCGGGGAGACCCAGTACTTC	-	TRBD2	TRBJ2-5	TRBV27
CASTRRQIYNSPLHF	TGTGCCAGCACCCGCCGACAGATCTATAATTCACCCCTCCACTTT	-	-	TRBJ1-6	TRBV2
CASSSWTNEQFF	TGTGCCAGCAGCTCTTGGACAAATGAGCAGTTCTTC	medium-sized	-	TRBJ2-1	TRBV9
CSVVGAGELFF	TGCAGCGTTGTAGGCGCTGGGGAGCTGTTTTTT	-	-	TRBJ2-2	TRBV29-1
CASSIGQGVDEQFF	TGTGCCAGTAGTATCGGACAGGGGGTCGATGAGCAGTTCTTC	-	TRBD1	TRBJ2-1	TRBV19
CASSLSGGRAFF	TGCGCCAGCAGCTTGTCGGGGGGGCGAGCTTTCTTT	-	-	TRBJ1-1	TRBV5-1
CAISDRQSSYEQYF	TGTGCCATCAGCGATCGACAGAGCTCCTACGAGCAGTACTTC	-	-	TRBJ2-7	TRBV10-3
CASSLGGSRRNYGYTF	TGTGCCAGCAGTCTGGGAGGTTCTCGACGTAACTATGGCTACACCTTC	-	-	TRBJ1-2	TRBV7-2
CASSLPNQPQHF	TGTGCCAGCAGCCTACCGAATCAGCCCCAGCATTTT	-	-	TRBJ1-5	TRBV28
CASSLTGLASNEQFF	TGTGCCAGCAGTCTAACCGGACTAGCGAGCAATGAGCAGTTCTTC	-	TRBD2	TRBJ2-1	TRBV2
CAWSLRGAGAEQYF	TGTGCCTGGAGTTTGAGGGGGGCCGGTGCCGAGCAGTACTTC	-	-	TRBJ2-7	TRBV30
CASSIGGLATNEKLFF	TGTGCCAGTAGTATCGGGGGACTTGCAACTAATGAAAAACTGTTTTTT	few	-	TRBJ1-4	TRBV19
CAWSVPVINQPQHF	TGTGCCTGGAGTGTACCGGTAATTAATCAGCCCCAGCATTTT	-	-	TRBJ1-5	TRBV30
CASSIRPPTVSGANVLTF	TGTGCCAGTAGTATCCGCCCCCCGACAGTCTCTGGGGCCAACGTCCTGACTTTC	-	-	TRBJ2-6	TRBV19
CASSPGRGGSYEQYF	TGTGCCAGCAGTCCCGGGAGGGGAGGGTCCTACGAGCAGTACTTC	once	TRBD2	TRBJ2-7	TRBV11-2
CASSLDGSLSEQYF	TGCGCCAGCAGCTTGGATGGTAGTCTAAGCGAGCAGTACTTC	once	-	TRBJ2-7	TRBV5-1
CASRAYNSPLHF	TGTGCCAGCAGGGCCTATAATTCACCCCTCCACTTT	-	-	TRBJ1-6	TRBV2
CASRHRGPNQPQHF	TGTGCCAGTAGGCACAGGGGTCCTAATCAGCCCCAGCATTTT	-	TRBD1	TRBJ1-5	TRBV19
CASSSRGSGNEQYF	TGTGCCAGTAGTTCCCGGGGGTCCGGAAACGAGCAGTACTTC	-	-	TRBJ2-7	TRBV19
CASSWTGGLLTDTQYF	TGTGCCAGCTCATGGACAGGGGGCCTATTAACAGATACGCAGTATTTT	-	TRBD1	TRBJ2-3	TRBV18
CAWTVGTPTDTQYF	TGTGCCTGGACCGTCGGGACCCCAACAGATACGCAGTATTTT	-	-	TRBJ2-3	TRBV30
CASRGQGVSPRSYNSPLHF	TGTGCCAGCAGAGGACAGGGGGTGAGCCCTCGCTCCTATAATTCACCCCTCCACTTT	-	TRBD1	TRBJ1-6	TRBV6-4
CASSPLGGQVYNEQFF	TGTGCCAGCAGTCCGTTGGGGGGGCAGGTCTACAATGAGCAGTTCTTC	-	-	TRBJ2-1	TRBV27
CASNNQGQETQYF	TGTGCCAGCAACAACCAGGGGCAAGAGACCCAGTACTTC	once	-	TRBJ2-5	TRBV2
CASSARSGIAQETQYF	TGTGCCAGCAGTGCCCGAAGCGGAATCGCCCAAGAGACCCAGTACTTC	-	-	TRBJ2-5	TRBV2